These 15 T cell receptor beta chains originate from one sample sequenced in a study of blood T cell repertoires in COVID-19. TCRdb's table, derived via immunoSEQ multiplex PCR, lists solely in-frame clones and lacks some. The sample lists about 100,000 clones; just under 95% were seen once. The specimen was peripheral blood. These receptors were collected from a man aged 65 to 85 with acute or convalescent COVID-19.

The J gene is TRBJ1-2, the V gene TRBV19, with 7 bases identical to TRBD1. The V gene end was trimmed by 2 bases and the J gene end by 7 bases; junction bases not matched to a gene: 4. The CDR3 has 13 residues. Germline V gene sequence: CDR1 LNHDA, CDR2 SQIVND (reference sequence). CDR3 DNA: TGTGCCAGTAGTATACGACAGGGCTTTGGCTACACCTTC. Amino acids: CASSIRQGFGYTF.

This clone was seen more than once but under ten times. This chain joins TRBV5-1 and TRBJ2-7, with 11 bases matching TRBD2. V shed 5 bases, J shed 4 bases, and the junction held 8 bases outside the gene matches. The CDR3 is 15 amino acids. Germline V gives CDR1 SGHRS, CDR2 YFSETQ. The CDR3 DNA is TGCGCCAGCAGGGTAGAACTAGCGGGGGTTTACGAGCAGTACTTC. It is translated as CASRVELAGVYEQYF.

DNA of the CDR3: TGCGCCAGCAGCCCACAGGTTTTGGGTCCCTACGAGCAGTACTTC. Protein: CASSPQVLGPYEQYF. The chain recombines TRBV4-3 with TRBJ2-7, with D tentatively TRBD1 (5 bases). From germline, CDR1 is LGHNA and CDR2 YSLEER. The CDR3 is 15 amino acids. V gave up 4 bases and J gave up 2 bases, with 15 bases separating them.

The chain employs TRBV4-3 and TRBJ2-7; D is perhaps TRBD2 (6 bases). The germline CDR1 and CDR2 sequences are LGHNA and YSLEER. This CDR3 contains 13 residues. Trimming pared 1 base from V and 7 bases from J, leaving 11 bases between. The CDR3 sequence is CASSQGGGGEQYF. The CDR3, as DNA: TGCGCCAGCAGCCAAGGAGGTGGGGGGGAGCAGTACTTC.

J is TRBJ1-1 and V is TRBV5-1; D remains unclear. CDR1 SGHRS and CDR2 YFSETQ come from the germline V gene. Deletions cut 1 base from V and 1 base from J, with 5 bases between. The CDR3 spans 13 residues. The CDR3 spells CASSLFRNTEAFF. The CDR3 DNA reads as TGCGCCAGCAGCTTGTTTCGGAACACTGAAGCTTTCTTT. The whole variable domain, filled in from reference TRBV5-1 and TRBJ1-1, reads KAGVTQTPRYLIKTRGQQVTLSCSPISGHRSVSWYQQTPGQGLQFLFEYFSETQRNKGNFPGRFSGRQFSNSRSEMNVSTLELGDSALYLCASSLFRNTEAFFGQGTRLTVV.

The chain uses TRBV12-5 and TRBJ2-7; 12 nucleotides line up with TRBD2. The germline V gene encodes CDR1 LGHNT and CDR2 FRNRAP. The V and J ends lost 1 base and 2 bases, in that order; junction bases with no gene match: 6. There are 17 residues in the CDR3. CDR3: CASGLARLAGDPYEQYF. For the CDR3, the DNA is TGTGCTAGTGGTTTGGCCAGACTAGCGGGAGACCCCTACGAGCAGTACTTC.

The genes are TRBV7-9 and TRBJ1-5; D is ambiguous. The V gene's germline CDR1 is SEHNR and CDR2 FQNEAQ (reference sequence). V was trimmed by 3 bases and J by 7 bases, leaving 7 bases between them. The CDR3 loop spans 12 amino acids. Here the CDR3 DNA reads TGTGCCAGCAGCTTGATGGGCCAGCCCCAGCATTTT. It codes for CASSLMGQPQHF.

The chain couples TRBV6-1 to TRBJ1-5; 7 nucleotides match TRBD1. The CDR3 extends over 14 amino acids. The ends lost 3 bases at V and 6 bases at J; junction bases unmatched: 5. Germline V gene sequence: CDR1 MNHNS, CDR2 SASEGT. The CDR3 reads CASSDRAGGQPQHF. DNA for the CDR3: TGTGCCAGCAGTGATAGGGCAGGGGGTCAGCCCCAGCATTTT.

The CDR3 spells CASSLGYYEQYF. The CDR3 DNA reads as TGTGCCAGCAGCTTGGGCTACTACGAGCAGTACTTC. The chain joins TRBV7-2 to TRBJ2-7, with D hard to call. Germline values: CDR1 SGHTA, CDR2 FQGNSA. This CDR3 region has 12 residues. V shed 3 bases and J shed 3 bases, with 6 bases lying between them.

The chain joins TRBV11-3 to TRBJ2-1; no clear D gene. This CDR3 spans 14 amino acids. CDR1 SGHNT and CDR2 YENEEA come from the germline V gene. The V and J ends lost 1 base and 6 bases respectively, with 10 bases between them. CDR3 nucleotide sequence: TGTGCCAGCAGCTTAGGAGGATTTCTCAATGAGCAGTTCTTC. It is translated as CASSLGGFLNEQFF.

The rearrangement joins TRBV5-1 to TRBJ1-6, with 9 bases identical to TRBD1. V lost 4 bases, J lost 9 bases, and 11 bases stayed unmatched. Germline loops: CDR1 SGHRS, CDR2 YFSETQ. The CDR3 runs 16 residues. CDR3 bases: TGCGCCAGCAGCGGCGGGGGACAGGGTGCGCTTTCACCCCTCCACTTT. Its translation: CASSGGGQGALSPLHF.

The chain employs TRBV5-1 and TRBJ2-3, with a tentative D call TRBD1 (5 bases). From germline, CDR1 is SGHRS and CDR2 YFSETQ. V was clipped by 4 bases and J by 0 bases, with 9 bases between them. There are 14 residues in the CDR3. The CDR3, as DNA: TGCGCCAGCAGCCAGGGAATGAGCACAGATACGCAGTATTTT. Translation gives CASSQGMSTDTQYF.

The CDR3, as DNA: TGTGCCAGCAGCCCCGTGGGGCGACCGTACAATGAGCAGTTCTTC. It specifies CASSPVGRPYNEQFF. J is TRBJ2-1 and V is TRBV5-6; weak D call: TRBD1 (5 bases). V lost 4 bases to trimming and J lost 4 bases, with 15 bases between them. There are 15 residues in the CDR3. Per the germline V gene, CDR1 is SGHDT and CDR2 is YYEEEE.

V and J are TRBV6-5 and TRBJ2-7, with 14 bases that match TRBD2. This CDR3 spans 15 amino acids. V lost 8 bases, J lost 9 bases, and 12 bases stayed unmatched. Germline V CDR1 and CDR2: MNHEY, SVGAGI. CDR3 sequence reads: CASYTGTSGGSGQYF. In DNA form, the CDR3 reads TGTGCCAGCTATACCGGGACTAGCGGGGGATCCGGGCAGTACTTC.

The CDR3: CASSFNRGTTDTQYF. The CDR3, as DNA: TGTGCCAGCAGCTTTAACAGGGGCACCACAGATACGCAGTATTTT. This chain joins TRBV11-2 and TRBJ2-3, with 7 bases that match TRBD1. V was pared by 3 bases and J by 2 bases, with 5 bases of the junction left unmatched. Germline loops: CDR1 SGHAT, CDR2 FQNNGV. CDR3 length: 15 amino acids.